These 18 T cell receptor delta chains came from one sample sequenced in a study of gamma-delta chains in newborns, infants, children. TCRdb reapplied CATT to the reads. The sample includes about 15,000 delta-chain clones, roughly 7% of them seen just once. Sequenced input: blood. These receptors came from a child who was a newborn, infant or young child, either healthy, febrile or measles-vaccinated (not recorded which).

This clone is labeled as medium-sized. Within the sample, other DNA sequences also encode this same CDR3. This sequence joins TRDV2 and TRDJ3, with 13 positions matching TRDD3. This CDR3 region has 19 residues. Germline values: CDR1 GEAIGNYY, CDR2 EKD. V lost 2 bases, J lost 1 base, and 4 bases stayed unmatched. The CDR3 is CACDSTGGYASWDTRQMFF. The CDR3 DNA sequence: TGTGCCTGTGACAGTACTGGGGGATACGCGTCCTGGGACACCCGACAGATGTTTTTC.

This sequence joins TRDV2 and TRDJ1, with 11 bases aligning to TRDD3. CDR3 length equals 16 residues. Per the germline V gene, CDR1 is GEAIGNYY and CDR2 is EKD. V shed 3 bases and J 1 base; nucleotides not matched to a gene: 6. The CDR3: CACDVLGDKSTDKLIF. CDR3 bases: TGTGCCTGTGACGTACTGGGGGATAAGTCCACCGATAAACTCATCTTT.

This clone has just a few counts. The rearrangement joins TRDV2 to TRDJ1; D unclear. The V and J ends lost 3 bases and 0 bases respectively, with 10 bases between them. This CDR3 region has 14 residues. Germline CDR1 GEAIGNYY, CDR2 EKD. CDR3 in DNA: TGTGCCTGTGACCACCTGGCGTACACCGATAAACTCATCTTT. Translated: CACDHLAYTDKLIF.

The chain is built from TRDV2 and TRDJ3, with 7 bases lining up with TRDD3. Germline V gene data show CDR1 as GEAIGNYY and CDR2 as EKD. The CDR3 length is 17 residues. V dropped 0 bases and J dropped 3; count of bases not matched to a gene: 4. The CDR3 reads CACDTVGILWDTRQMFF. The CDR3 DNA reads TGTGCCTGTGACACCGTCGGGATACTCTGGGACACCCGACAGATGTTTTTC.

This clone showed up many times. The genes are TRDV2 and TRDJ3, with 11 bases lining up with TRDD3. Losses at the gene ends were 0 bases for V and 2 bases for J; bases not matched to a gene: 5. Germline CDR1 reads GEAIGNYY; CDR2 reads EKD. CDR3 size: 19 residues. DNA of the CDR3: TGTGCCTGTGACACCGTTGCTGGGGGATACCCCTGGGACACCCGACAGATGTTTTTC. This sequence encodes CACDTVAGGYPWDTRQMFF.

The J gene is TRDJ3, the V gene TRDV2, with TRDD3 matching 8 bases. This CDR3 has 19 amino acids. The V segment lost 0 bases and the J segment 0 bases; nucleotides outside the gene matches: 6. Germline V CDR1 and CDR2: GEAIGNYY, EKD. The CDR3 DNA sequence: TGTGCCTGTGACACCTTGGGATACGGAAGCTCCTGGGACACCCGACAGATGTTTTTC. This sequence encodes CACDTLGYGSSWDTRQMFF.

The chain carries TRDV2 and TRDJ1, with TRDD3 matching over 9 bases. Germline CDR1 reads GEAIGNYY; CDR2 reads EKD. With V trimmed by 3 bases and J by 0 bases, 10 bases remained unmatched. The CDR3 covers 17 residues. Here the CDR3 DNA reads TGTGCCTGTGACGTACTGGGGGAGGGAGTTTACACCGATAAACTCATCTTT. Its translation: CACDVLGEGVYTDKLIF.

Turning to this clone: At one end the junction does not follow the germline gene, possibly because of a read error. The chain employs TRDV2 and TRDJ3; 11 nucleotides agree with TRDD3. The germline V gene has CDR1 GEAIGNYY and CDR2 EKD. The CDR3 covers 19 residues. The CDR3 bases are TGTTCCTGTGACCCCCTGGGGGATACTGCCTCCTGGGACACCCGACAGATGTTTTTC. Protein: CSCDPLGDTASWDTRQMFF.

J is TRDJ3 and V is TRDV2; 8 nucleotides line up with TRDD3. The trim removed 0 bases at V and 1 base at J, leaving 4 bases unmatched. The CDR3 has 18 residues. The germline CDR1 and CDR2 sequences are GEAIGNYY and EKD. CDR3: CACDTAGDISWDTRQMFF. CDR3 nucleotide sequence: TGTGCCTGTGACACCGCGGGGGATATATCCTGGGACACCCGACAGATGTTTTTC.

By proportion, this clone is medium-sized. This specimen includes other DNA sequences encoding the same CDR3. V gene TRDV2 combines with J gene TRDJ3, with D possibly being TRDD3 (5 bases). Per germline, CDR1 GEAIGNYY and CDR2 EKD. Trimming stripped 1 base from V and 0 bases from J, with 12 bases between. This CDR3 region has 18 residues. This CDR3 is CACDTAGFSSWDTRQMFF. In DNA form, the CDR3 reads TGTGCCTGTGACACTGCGGGATTTAGCTCCTGGGACACCCGACAGATGTTTTTC.

Worth noting for this clone: Other DNA variants within this sample encode the same CDR3. This sequence joins TRDV2 and TRDJ3; perhaps TRDD3 as D (6 bases). Germline loops: CDR1 GEAIGNYY, CDR2 EKD. Trimming pared 0 bases from V and 1 base from J, leaving 15 bases between. This CDR3 spans 19 amino acids. DNA of the CDR3: TGTGCCTGTGACACCGGGTGGGGGGTCCGTTCCTGGGACACCCGACAGATGTTTTTC. Its translation is CACDTGWGVRSWDTRQMFF.

As to this clone: This may be a read error, as it is one base from a much larger clone. This same CDR3 is encoded by further DNA sequences in the sample. V is TRDV2 and J is TRDJ3, with 12 bases matching TRDD3. There are 20 residues in the CDR3. The J segment lost 0 bases and the V segment lost 0 bases, leaving 5 bases of the junction unmatched. The germline V gene encodes CDR1 GEAIGNYY and CDR2 EKD. The CDR3 nucleotides are TGTGCCTGTGACACCGTACTGGGGGATACTCTCTCCTGGGACACCCGACAGATGTTTTTC. Its translation: CACDTVLGDTLSWDTRQMFF.

This clone was seen more than once but under ten times. This chain connects TRDV2 to TRDJ2; 9 nucleotides line up with TRDD3. CDR3 length equals 15 residues. J gave up 6 bases and V 0 bases, and 4 bases lay outside the gene matches. CDR1 is GEAIGNYY, CDR2 EKD, per germline. The CDR3 region has the DNA TGTGCCTGTGACACCGTGGGGGATAATGCAGCACAACTCTTCTTT. This translates into CACDTVGDNAAQLFF.

This clone was seen a handful of times. This sequence joins TRDV2 and TRDJ3; 11 nucleotides agree with TRDD3. The CDR3 consists of 19 residues. Germline V lookup: CDR1 GEAIGNYY, CDR2 EKD. The V segment lost 0 bases and the J segment 3 bases; nucleotides outside the gene matches: 6. The CDR3 spells CACDTVMGDTLWDTRQMFF. Written as DNA, the CDR3 is TGTGCCTGTGACACCGTGATGGGGGATACGCTCTGGGACACCCGACAGATGTTTTTC.

This clone has a handful of counts. The chain carries TRDV2 and TRDJ2, with 7 bases matching TRDD3. Germline V gene data show CDR1 as GEAIGNYY and CDR2 as EKD. The V and J ends lost 1 base and 4 bases, in that order; junction bases with no gene match: 17. The CDR3 is 19 amino acids. This CDR3 reads CACDTLGGGHDQKTAQLFF. The CDR3, as DNA: TGTGCCTGTGACACGTTGGGTGGGGGACACGACCAAAAGACAGCACAACTCTTCTTT.

A few counts support this clone. TCRdb's protein and the translated DNA diverge at residue 17; the protein reported here is the translation of the DNA. The chain joins TRDV2 to TRDJ3; either TRDD1 or TRDD3 may fit D (5 bases each). Germline values: CDR1 GEAIGNYY, CDR2 EKD. The CDR3 loop spans 19 amino acids. The CDR3 coding sequence is TGTGCCTGTGACGAAATGGGGACCCTGAGCTCCTGGGACACCCGACAGGTGTTTTTC. Translating gives CACDEMGTLSSWDTRQVFF.

This clone has only a few counts. This chain links TRDV2 with TRDJ3; unclear D gene. The germline gives CDR1 GEAIGNYY, CDR2 EKD. Trimming took off 0 bases at V and 0 bases at J, with 5 bases between the two ends. This CDR3 comprises 16 residues. As DNA, the CDR3 is TGTGCCTGTGACACCGGCCTCTCCTGGGACACCCGACAGATGTTTTTC. Translation: CACDTGLSWDTRQMFF.

Note on this clone: At one of its ends the junction is not consistent with the germline gene, which may arise from a read error. The same CDR3 is also encoded by other DNA sequences in this sample. The chain couples TRDV2 to TRDJ3; a possible D gene is TRDD3 (5 bases). CDR3 length: 14 residues. Germline lookup yields CDR1 GEAIGNYY and CDR2 EKD. DNA of the CDR3: TGTGCCTGTGACGGATCCTGGGACACCCGGCAGATGTTTTTC. This sequence encodes CACDGSWDTRQMFF.